This TCR beta chain was profiled in a study of blood T cell repertoires in COVID-19. Per the original methods: Reference gene primer amplification gave nucleated cell count estimates. TCRdb's copy holds only in-frame clones and misses some; the assay was immunoSEQ multiplex PCR. That table furnishes V, J and clone size, whereas the DNA furnished D and trimming. The data hold 100,000 or so clones, with around 87% observed a single time. CDR3 size: 13 residues. Trimming at V came to 5 bases and at J to 2 bases, leaving 3 bases not matched to a gene. Per germline, CDR1 SGHTA and CDR2 FQGNSA. The chain employs TRBV7-2 and TRBJ2-7; 7 nucleotides align to TRBD1. The specimen sequenced was peripheral blood. This TCR came from a woman of 80 years or more with acute or convalescent COVID-19. DNA of the CDR3: TGTGCCAGCAGCCTTACAGGGGCCTACGAGCAGTACTTC. Encoded protein: CASSLTGAYEQYF.